This T cell receptor (beta chain) was documented in a study of memory CD4+ T cells and cytomegalovirus serostatus. V was pared by 2 bases and J by 1 base, with 8 bases between. The CDR3 has 14 residues. Germline loops: CDR1 SEHNR, CDR2 FQNEAQ (reference sequence). The assay was immunoSEQ multiplex PCR, and TCRdb's table has in-frame clones only and misses some. The sample records some 60,000 clones, around 80% being singletons. Study observations and caveats: 67 of 164 known CMV-associated TCRbeta sequences appeared in CD4+ memory.

This clone has only a few counts. The antigen remains unidentified. Single viable CD3+CD4+CD8-CD45RO+ cells were sorted as the memory CD4+ T cells. The TCR was taken from an adult in good health and CMV-seronegative. The sequencing sample was made of memory CD4+ T cells from blood. The chain carries TRBV7-9 and TRBJ1-1; no clear D gene. In nucleotides, the CDR3 is TGTGCCAGCAGCTTACTCGGCCAGAACACTGAAGCTTTCTTT. As protein: CASSLLGQNTEAFF. The variable domain in full, completed from reference TRBV7-9 and TRBJ1-1, reads DTGVSQNPRHKITKRGQNVTFRCDPISEHNRLYWYRQTLGQGPEFLTYFQNEAQLEKSRLLSDRFSAERPKGSFSTLEIQRTEQGDSAMYLCASSLLGQNTEAFFGQGTRLTVV.